This T cell receptor (beta chain) was observed in a study of T cell changes during pregnancy in multiple sclerosis. Sequenced by immunoSEQ multiplex PCR; TCRdb stores in-frame clones only, minus some. The repertoire holds roughly 100,000 clones, with roughly 92% as singletons. The source was peripheral blood, collected after pregnancy. The sequence was collected from a female donor with multiple sclerosis, enrolled in a pregnancy study.

This chain's CDR3 is CASSIFSGYEQYF. CDR3 nucleotide sequence: TGTGCCAGTAGTATCTTTAGCGGCTACGAGCAGTACTTC. The rearrangement joins TRBV19 to TRBJ2-7; the D gene is possibly TRBD2 (6 bases). Trimming cost V 3 bases and J 3 bases, with 9 bases left between them. CDR3 length: 13 amino acids. Germline V gene data show CDR1 as LNHDA and CDR2 as SQIVND (reference sequence).